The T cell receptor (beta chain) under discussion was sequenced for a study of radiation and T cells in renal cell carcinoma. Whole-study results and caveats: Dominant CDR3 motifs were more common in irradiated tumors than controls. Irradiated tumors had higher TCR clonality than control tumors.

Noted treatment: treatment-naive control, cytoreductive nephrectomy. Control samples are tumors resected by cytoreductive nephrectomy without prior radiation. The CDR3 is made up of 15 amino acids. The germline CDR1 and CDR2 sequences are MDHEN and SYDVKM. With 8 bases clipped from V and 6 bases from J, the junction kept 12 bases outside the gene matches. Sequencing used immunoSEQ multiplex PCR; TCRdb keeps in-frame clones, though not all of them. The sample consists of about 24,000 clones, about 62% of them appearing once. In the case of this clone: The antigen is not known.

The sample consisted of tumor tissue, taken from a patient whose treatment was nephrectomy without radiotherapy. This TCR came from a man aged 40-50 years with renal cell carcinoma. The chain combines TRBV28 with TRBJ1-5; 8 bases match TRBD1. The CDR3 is CASPPTAGGGQPQHF. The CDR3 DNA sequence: TGTGCCAGCCCTCCGACCGCAGGGGGCGGTCAGCCCCAGCATTTT.